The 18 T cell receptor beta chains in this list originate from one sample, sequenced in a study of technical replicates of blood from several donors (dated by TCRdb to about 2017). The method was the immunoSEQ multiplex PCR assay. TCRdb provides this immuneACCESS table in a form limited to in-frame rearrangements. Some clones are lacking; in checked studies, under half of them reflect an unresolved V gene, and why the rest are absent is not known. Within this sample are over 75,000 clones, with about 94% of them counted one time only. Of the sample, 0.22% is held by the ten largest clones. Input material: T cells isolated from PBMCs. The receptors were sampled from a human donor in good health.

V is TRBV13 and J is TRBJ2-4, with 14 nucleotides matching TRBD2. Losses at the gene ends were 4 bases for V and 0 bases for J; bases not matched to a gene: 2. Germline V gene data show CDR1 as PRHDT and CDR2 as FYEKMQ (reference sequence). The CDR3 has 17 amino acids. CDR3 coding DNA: TGTGCCAGCAGCTCGGGACTAGCGGGAGCAGCCAAAAACATTCAGTACTTC. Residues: CASSSGLAGAAKNIQYF.

The DNA of the CDR3 is TGTGCCAGCAGCCCCCAACAGGGAGATGAGCAGTTCTTC. Amino acid sequence: CASSPQQGDEQFF. The V gene is TRBV7-9, the J gene TRBJ2-1, with a weak D call TRBD1 (6 bases). This CDR3 has 13 residues. Trimming removed 5 bases at V and 8 bases at J, with 13 bases between. Germline V lookup: CDR1 SEHNR, CDR2 FQNEAQ (reference sequence).

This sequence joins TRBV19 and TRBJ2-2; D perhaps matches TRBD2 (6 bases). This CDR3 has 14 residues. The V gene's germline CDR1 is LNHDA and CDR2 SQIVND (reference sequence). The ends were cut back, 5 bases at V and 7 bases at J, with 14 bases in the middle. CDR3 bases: TGTGCCAGTAGTTGGGGGGAAGCGGGCGGGGAGCTGTTTTTT. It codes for CASSWGEAGGELFF.

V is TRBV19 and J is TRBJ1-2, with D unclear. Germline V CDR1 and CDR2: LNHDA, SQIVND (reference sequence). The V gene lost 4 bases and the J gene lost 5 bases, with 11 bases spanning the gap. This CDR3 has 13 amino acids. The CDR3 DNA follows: TGTGCCAGTAGTACCAGACACGATTATGGCTACACCTTC. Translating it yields CASSTRHDYGYTF.

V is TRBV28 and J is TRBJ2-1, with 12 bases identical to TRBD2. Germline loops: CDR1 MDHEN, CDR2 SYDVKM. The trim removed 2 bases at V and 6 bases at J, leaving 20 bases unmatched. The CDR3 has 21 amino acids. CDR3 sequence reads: CASSLPSSGRVGSMSGNEQFF. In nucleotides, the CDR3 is TGTGCCAGCAGTTTACCCTCTAGCGGGAGGGTTGGTTCAATGAGCGGCAATGAGCAGTTCTTC.

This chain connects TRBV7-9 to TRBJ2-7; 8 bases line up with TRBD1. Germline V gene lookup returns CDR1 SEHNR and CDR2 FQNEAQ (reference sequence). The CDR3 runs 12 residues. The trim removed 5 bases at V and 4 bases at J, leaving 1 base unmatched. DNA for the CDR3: TGTGCCAGCAGCGGGGACAGGTACGAGCAGTACTTC. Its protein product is CASSGDRYEQYF.

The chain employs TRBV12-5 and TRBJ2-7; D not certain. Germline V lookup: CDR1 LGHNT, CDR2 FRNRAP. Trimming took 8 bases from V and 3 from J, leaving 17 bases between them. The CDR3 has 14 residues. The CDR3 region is CASSPRLTNYEQYF. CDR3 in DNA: TGTGCTAGTTCCCCGAGGCTAACCAACTACGAGCAGTACTTC.

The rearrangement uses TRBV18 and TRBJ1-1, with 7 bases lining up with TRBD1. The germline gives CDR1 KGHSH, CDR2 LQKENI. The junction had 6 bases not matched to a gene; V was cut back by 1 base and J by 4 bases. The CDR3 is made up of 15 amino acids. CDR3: CASSPQGAEATEAFF. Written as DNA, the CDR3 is TGTGCCAGCTCACCACAGGGGGCCGAGGCCACTGAAGCTTTCTTT.

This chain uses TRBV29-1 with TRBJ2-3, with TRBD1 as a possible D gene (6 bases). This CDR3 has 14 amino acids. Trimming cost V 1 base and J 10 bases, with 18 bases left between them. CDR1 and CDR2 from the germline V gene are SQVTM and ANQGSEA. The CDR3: CSVEAIGQRPSQYF. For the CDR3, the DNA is TGCAGCGTTGAAGCTATCGGACAGCGACCTTCGCAGTATTTT.

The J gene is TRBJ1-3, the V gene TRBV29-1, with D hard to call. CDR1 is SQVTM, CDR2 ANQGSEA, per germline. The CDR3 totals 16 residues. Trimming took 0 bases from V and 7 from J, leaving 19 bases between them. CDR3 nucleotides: TGCAGCGTTGAAGATGGCCTCCGGGGAATAGGTAACACCATATATTTT. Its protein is CSVEDGLRGIGNTIYF.

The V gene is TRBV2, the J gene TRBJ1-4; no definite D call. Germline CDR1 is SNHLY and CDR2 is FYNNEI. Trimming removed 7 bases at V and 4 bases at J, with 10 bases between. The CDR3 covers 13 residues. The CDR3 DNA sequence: TGTGCCAGCAACCGGGAACGTAATGAAAAACTGTTTTTT. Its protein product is CASNRERNEKLFF.

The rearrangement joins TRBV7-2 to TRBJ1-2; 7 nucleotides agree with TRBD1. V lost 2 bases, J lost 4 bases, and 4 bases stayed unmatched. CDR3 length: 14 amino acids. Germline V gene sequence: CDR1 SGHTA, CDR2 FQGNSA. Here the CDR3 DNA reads TGTGCCAGCAGCTTAAACAGGGGCCTCTATGGCTACACCTTC. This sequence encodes CASSLNRGLYGYTF.

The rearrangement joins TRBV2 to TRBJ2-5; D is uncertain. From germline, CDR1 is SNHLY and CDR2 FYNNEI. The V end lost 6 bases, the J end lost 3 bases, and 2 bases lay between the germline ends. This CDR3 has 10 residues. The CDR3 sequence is CASSKETQYF. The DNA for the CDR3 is TGTGCCAGCAGCAAAGAGACCCAGTACTTC.

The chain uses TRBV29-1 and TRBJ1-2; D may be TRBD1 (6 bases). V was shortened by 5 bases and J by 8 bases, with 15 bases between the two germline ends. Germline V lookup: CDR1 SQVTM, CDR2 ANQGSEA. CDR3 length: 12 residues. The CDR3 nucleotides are TGCAGCGTTTTCTTGGGGGCTGCGGGCTACACCTTC. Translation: CSVFLGAAGYTF. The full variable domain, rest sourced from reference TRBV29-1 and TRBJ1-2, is SAVISQKPSRDICQRGTSLTIQCQVDSQVTMMFWYRQQPGQSLTLIATANQGSEATYESGFVIDKFPISRPNLTFSTLTVSNMSPEDSSIYLCSVFLGAAGYTFGSGTRLTVV.

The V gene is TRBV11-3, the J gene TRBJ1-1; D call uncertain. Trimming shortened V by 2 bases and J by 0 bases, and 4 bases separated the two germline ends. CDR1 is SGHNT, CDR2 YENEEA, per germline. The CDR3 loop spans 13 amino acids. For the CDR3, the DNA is TGTGCCAGCAGCTTATATCTGAACACTGAAGCTTTCTTT. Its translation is CASSLYLNTEAFF.

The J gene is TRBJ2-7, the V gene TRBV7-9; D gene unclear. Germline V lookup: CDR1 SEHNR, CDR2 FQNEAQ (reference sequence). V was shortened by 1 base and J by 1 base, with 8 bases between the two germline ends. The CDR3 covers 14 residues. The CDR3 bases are TGTGCCAGCAGCTTAGAAGAAACTTCCTACGAGCAGTACTTC. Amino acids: CASSLEETSYEQYF.

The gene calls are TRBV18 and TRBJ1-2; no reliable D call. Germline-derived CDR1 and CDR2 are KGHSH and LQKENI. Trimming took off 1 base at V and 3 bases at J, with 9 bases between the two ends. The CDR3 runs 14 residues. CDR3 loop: CASSPRASHYGYTF. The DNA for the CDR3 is TGTGCCAGCTCACCACGAGCAAGCCACTATGGCTACACCTTC.

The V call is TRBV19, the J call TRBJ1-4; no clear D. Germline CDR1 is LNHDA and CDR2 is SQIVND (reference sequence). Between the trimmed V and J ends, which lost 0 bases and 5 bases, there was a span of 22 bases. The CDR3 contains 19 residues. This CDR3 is CASSIETGLTTGLNEKLFF. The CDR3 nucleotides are TGTGCCAGTAGTATAGAAACCGGCCTCACCACGGGATTGAATGAAAAACTGTTTTTT.